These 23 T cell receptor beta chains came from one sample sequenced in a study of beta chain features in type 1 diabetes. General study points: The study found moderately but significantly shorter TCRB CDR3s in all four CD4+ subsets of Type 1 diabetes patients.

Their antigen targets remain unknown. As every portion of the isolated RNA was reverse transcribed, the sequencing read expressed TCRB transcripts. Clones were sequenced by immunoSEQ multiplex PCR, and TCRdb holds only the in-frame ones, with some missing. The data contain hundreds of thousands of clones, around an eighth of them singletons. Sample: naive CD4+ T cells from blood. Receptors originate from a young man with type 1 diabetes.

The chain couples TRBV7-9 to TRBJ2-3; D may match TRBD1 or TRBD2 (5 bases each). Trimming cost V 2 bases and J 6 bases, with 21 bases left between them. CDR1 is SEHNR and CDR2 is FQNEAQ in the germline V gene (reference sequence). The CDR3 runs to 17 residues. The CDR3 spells CASSLSSGAGRWDTQYF. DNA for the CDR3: TGTGCCAGCAGCTTATCGTCCGGGGCAGGTCGTTGGGATACGCAGTATTTT.

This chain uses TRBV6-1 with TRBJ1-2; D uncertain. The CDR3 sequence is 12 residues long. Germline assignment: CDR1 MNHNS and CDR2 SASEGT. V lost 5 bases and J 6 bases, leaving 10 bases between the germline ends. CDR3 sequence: CASSRSWDGYTF. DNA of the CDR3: TGTGCCAGCAGTCGAAGCTGGGATGGCTACACCTTC.

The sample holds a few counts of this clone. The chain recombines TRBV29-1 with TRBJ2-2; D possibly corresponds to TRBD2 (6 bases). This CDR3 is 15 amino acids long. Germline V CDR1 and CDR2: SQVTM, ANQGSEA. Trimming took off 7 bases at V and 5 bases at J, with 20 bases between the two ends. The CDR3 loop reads CSAHAGTAGTGELFF. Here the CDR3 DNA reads TGCAGCGCACATGCCGGGACTGCGGGGACCGGGGAGCTGTTTTTT.

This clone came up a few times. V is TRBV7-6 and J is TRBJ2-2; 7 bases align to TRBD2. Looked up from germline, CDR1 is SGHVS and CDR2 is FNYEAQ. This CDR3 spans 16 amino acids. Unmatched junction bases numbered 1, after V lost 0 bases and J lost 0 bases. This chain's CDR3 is CASSLASGSNTGELFF. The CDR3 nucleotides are TGTGCCAGCAGCTTAGCTAGCGGGTCGAACACCGGGGAGCTGTTTTTT.

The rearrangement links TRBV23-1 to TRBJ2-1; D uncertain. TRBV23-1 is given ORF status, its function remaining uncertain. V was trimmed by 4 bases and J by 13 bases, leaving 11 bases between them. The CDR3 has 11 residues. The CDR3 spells CASSLLGPQFF. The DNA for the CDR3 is TGCGCCAGCAGTCTCCTTGGACCTCAGTTCTTC.

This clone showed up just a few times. CDR3 sequence reads: CASSEYETRGEQFF. For the CDR3, the DNA is TGTGCCAGCAGTGAATATGAGACGAGGGGTGAGCAGTTCTTC. The rearrangement joins TRBV25-1 to TRBJ2-1, with D perhaps assigned TRBD1 or TRBD2 (5 bases each). Trimming removed 0 bases from V and 9 bases from J, with 12 bases in between. The CDR3 is 14 residues long. Germline V lookup: CDR1 MGHDK, CDR2 SYGVNS.

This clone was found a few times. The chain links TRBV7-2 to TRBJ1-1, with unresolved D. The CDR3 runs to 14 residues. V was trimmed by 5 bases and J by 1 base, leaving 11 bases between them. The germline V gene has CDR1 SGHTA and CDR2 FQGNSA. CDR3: CASSVIPQNTEAFF. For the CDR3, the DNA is TGTGCCAGCAGCGTGATACCGCAGAACACTGAAGCTTTCTTT. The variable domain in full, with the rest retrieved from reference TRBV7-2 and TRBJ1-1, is GAGVSQSPSNKVTEKGKDVELRCDPISGHTALYWYRQSLGQGLEFLIYFQGNSAPDKSGLPSDRFSAERTGGSVSTLTIQRTQQEDSAVYLCASSVIPQNTEAFFGQGTRLTVV.

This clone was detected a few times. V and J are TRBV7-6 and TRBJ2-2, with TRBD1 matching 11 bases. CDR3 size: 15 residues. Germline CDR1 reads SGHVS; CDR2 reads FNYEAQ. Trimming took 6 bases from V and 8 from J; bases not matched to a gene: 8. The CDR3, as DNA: TGTGCCAGCAGTCCCGGACAGGGGGCAATTGGGGAGCTGTTTTTT. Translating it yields CASSPGQGAIGELFF.

The CDR3 protein is CASSLLGTTDLYGYTF. CDR3 in DNA: TGTGCCAGCAGCCTCCTGGGGACGACGGACCTCTATGGCTACACCTTC. V is TRBV7-9 and J is TRBJ1-2; maybe TRBD1 (5 bases). Trimming removed 5 bases from V and 4 bases from J, with 20 bases in between. The V gene's germline CDR1 is SEHNR and CDR2 FQNEAQ (reference sequence). CDR3 length: 16 amino acids. Full variable domain (missing parts from reference TRBV7-9 and TRBJ1-2): DTGVSQNPRHKITKRGQNVTFRCDPISEHNRLYWYRQTLGQGPEFLTYFQNEAQLEKSRLLSDRFSAERPKGSFSTLEIQRTEQGDSAMYLCASSLLGTTDLYGYTFGSGTRLTVV.

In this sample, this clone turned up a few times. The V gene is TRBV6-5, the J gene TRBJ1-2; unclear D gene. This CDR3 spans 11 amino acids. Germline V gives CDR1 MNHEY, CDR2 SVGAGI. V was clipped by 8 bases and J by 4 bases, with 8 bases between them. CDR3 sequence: CASGTSYGYTF. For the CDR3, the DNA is TGTGCCAGCGGAACGAGCTATGGCTACACCTTC.

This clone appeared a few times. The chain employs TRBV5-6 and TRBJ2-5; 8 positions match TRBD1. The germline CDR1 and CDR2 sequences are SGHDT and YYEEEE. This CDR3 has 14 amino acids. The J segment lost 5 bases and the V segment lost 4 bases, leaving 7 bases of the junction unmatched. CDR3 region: CASSSRGLYETQYF. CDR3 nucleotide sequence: TGTGCCAGCAGCAGCAGGGGGCTGTATGAGACCCAGTACTTC.

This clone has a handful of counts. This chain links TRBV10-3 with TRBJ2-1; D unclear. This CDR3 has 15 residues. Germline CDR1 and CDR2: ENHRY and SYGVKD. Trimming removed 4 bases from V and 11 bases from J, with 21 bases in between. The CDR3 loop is CAISANGVGLIQQFF. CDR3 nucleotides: TGTGCCATCAGTGCGAACGGTGTGGGCCTTATCCAGCAGTTCTTC.

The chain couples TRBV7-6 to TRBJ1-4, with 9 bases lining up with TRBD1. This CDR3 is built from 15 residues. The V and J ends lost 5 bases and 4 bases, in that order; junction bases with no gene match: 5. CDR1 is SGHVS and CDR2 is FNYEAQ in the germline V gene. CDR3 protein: CASSVRTGDNEKLFF. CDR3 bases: TGTGCCAGCAGCGTCCGGACAGGGGATAATGAAAAACTGTTTTTT.

The CDR3 DNA sequence: TGTGCCAGCAGTGAATCCTACAATGAGCAGTTCTTC. It yields the protein CASSESYNEQFF. The chain recombines TRBV6-1 with TRBJ2-1; D unclear. Germline V gene lookup returns CDR1 MNHNS and CDR2 SASEGT. The CDR3 covers 12 residues. The V and J ends lost 2 bases and 1 base respectively, with 0 bases between them.

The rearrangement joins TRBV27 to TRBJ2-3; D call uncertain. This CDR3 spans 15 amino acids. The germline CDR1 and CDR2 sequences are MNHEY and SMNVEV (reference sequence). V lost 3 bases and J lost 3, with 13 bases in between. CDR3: CASSLWGITTDTQYF. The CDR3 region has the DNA TGTGCCAGCAGTTTGTGGGGTATTACTACAGATACGCAGTATTTT.

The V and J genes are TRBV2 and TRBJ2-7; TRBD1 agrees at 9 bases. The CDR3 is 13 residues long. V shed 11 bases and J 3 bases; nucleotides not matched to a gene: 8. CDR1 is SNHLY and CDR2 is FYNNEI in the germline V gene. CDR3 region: CAGGTGRNYEQYF. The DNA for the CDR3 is TGTGCCGGAGGGACAGGGCGTAACTACGAGCAGTACTTC.

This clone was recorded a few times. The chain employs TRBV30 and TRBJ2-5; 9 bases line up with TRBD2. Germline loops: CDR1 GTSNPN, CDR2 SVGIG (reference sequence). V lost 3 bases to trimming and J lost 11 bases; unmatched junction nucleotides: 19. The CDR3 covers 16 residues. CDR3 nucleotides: TGTGCCTGGAGCGAACAAGCGGGGGGCCTTCTAGAGAAACAGTACTTC. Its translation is CAWSEQAGGLLEKQYF.

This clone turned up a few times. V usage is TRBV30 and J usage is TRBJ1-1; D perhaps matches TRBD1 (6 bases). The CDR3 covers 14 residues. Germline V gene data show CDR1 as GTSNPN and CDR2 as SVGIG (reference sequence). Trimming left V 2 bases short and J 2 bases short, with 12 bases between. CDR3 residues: CAWSIDRFNTEAFF. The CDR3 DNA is TGTGCCTGGAGTATCGACAGGTTTAACACTGAAGCTTTCTTT. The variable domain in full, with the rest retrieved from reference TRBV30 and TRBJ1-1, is SQTIHQWPATLVQPVGSPLSLECTVEGTSNPNLYWYRQAAGRGLQLLFYSVGIGQISSEVPQNLSASRPQDRQFILSSKKLLLSDSGFYLCAWSIDRFNTEAFFGQGTRLTVV.

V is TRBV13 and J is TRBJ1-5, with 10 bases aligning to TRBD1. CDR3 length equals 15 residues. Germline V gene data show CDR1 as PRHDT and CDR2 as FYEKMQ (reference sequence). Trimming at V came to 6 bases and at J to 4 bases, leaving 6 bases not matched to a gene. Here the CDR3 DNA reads TGTGCCAGCAGTTCCCGACAGGGGGCTAATCAGCCCCAGCATTTT. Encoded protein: CASSSRQGANQPQHF.

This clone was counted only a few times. The CDR3 protein is CASSLSWTVAAKNIQYF. CDR3 DNA sequence: TGTGCCAGCAGTTTATCCTGGACAGTCGCTGCCAAAAACATTCAGTACTTC. The chain combines TRBV27 with TRBJ2-4; D possibly corresponds to TRBD1 (6 bases). The CDR3 length is 17 residues. Deletions cut 0 bases from V and 1 base from J, with 13 bases between. CDR1 and CDR2 from the germline V gene are MNHEY and SMNVEV (reference sequence).

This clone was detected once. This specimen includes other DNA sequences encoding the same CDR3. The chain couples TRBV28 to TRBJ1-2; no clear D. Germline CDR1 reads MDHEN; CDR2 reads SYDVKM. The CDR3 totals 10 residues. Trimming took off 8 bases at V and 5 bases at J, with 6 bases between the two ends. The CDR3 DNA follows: TGTGCCAGCTCCCGTTATGGCTACACCTTC. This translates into CASSRYGYTF.

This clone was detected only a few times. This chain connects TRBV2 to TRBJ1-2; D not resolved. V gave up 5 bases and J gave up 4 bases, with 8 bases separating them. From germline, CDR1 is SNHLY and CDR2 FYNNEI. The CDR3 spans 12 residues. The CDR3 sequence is CASSSHSYGYTF. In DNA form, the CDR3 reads TGTGCCAGCAGTAGCCATAGCTATGGCTACACCTTC.

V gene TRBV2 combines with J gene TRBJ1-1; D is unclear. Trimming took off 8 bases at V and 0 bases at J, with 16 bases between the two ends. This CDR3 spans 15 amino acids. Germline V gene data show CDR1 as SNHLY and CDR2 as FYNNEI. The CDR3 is CASSNGGIMNTEAFF. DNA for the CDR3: TGTGCCAGCTCCAATGGAGGGATCATGAACACTGAAGCTTTCTTT.